A single sample gave rise to the 23 T cell receptor beta chains below, sequenced in a study of Graves' ophthalmopathy and Graves' hyperthyroidism. Amplified material comprised TCR beta CDR3 regions derived from RNA transcripts. Second-round multiplex PCR came after a first-round RT-PCR that employed HTBI primers. Each CDR3 protein is one row after TCRdb ran MiXCR on the multiplex PCR reads. This table holds around 1.1 million distinct CDR3 sequences, about 38% found once. Specimen: peripheral blood or thyroid tissue (not recorded which). The receptors were sampled from an adult man with Graves' hyperthyroidism.

This clonotype was observed a few times. This sequence joins TRBV3-1 and TRBJ2-7; TRBD1 matches at 9 bases. CDR3 length: 15 residues. Trimming removed 1 base from V and 5 bases from J; junction bases left unmatched: 6. Germline-derived CDR1 and CDR2 are LGHDT and YNNKEL (reference sequence). CDR3 amino acids: CASSQAGDRVDEQYF. DNA for the CDR3: TGTGCCAGCAGCCAAGCTGGGGACAGGGTGGACGAGCAGTACTTC.

This clonotype was detected only a few times. The chain recombines TRBV7-2 with TRBJ2-5; a possible D gene is TRBD2 (5 bases). CDR1 and CDR2 (germline): SGHTA, FQGNSA. V was clipped by 2 bases and J by 2 bases, with 15 bases between them. The CDR3 covers 16 residues. The CDR3 DNA follows: TGTGCCAGCAGCTTACGGTTAGAGGGCAGTCAAGAGACCCAGTACTTC. Translation: CASSLRLEGSQETQYF.

The chain couples TRBV24-1 to TRBJ1-5, with 7 bases aligning to TRBD1. The CDR3 spans 14 residues. V lost 5 bases to trimming and J lost 6 bases; unmatched junction nucleotides: 6. Germline V lookup: CDR1 KGHDR, CDR2 SFDVKD. CDR3 amino acids: CATSGAGTVQPQHF. The CDR3 DNA reads as TGTGCCACCAGTGGCGCCGGGACAGTTCAGCCCCAGCATTTT.

The table lists this clonotype with many counts. The chain carries TRBV20-1 and TRBJ2-5; D might be TRBD2 (6 bases). The CDR3 consists of 13 residues. Trimming took off 6 bases at V and 4 bases at J, with 15 bases between the two ends. The V gene's germline CDR1 is DFQATT and CDR2 SNEGSKA (reference sequence). The CDR3 region is CSARDGGGETQYF. CDR3 DNA sequence: TGCAGTGCGCGGGACGGGGGAGGAGAGACCCAGTACTTC.

Regarding this clonotype: This clone may be a read error of a much larger clone one base away. The rearrangement uses TRBV5-1 and TRBJ2-5; D is possibly TRBD1 or TRBD2 (6 bases each). Gene TRBJ2-1 matches the end of the DNA better, so the J call may be wrong. The CDR3 length is 15 residues. Germline CDR1 and CDR2: SGHRS and YFSETQ. CDR3 loop: CASSEGGRTKETQFF. Written as DNA, the CDR3 is TGCGCCAGCTCAGAAGGGGGGCGAACGAAAGAGACCCAGTTCTTC.

The V and J genes are TRBV29-1 and TRBJ2-7, with a weak D call TRBD2 (5 bases). This CDR3 region has 13 residues. Germline-derived CDR1 and CDR2 are SQVTM and ANQGSEA. The V end lost 4 bases, the J end lost 0 bases, and 10 bases lay between the germline ends. CDR3 bases: TGCAGCGTTGGGAGGTCGTTCTCCTACGAGCAGTACTTC. This encodes CSVGRSFSYEQYF.

A single count supports this clonotype. This rearrangement joins TRBV4-1 to TRBJ2-2; D uncertain. The CDR3 totals 12 residues. V was trimmed by 2 bases and J by 9 bases, leaving 7 bases between them. Germline V gene sequence: CDR1 MGHRA, CDR2 YSYEKL. The CDR3 DNA is TGCGCCAGCAGCCAATTGACCCGGGAGCTGTTTTTT. Translated: CASSQLTRELFF.

Turning to this clonotype: Sequence at one end of the junction differs from germline and may be a read error. The chain couples TRBV10-3 to TRBJ2-5, with TRBD2 identical over 8 bases. Germline V gene sequence: CDR1 ENHRY, CDR2 SYGVKD. This CDR3 is 13 amino acids long. The CDR3 loop is CASSWGLGETQYF. In nucleotides, the CDR3 is TGTGCCAGCAGTTGGGGACTAGGAGAGACCCAGTACTTC.

This chain uses TRBV4-3 with TRBJ1-3; D is undetermined. Germline V lookup: CDR1 LGHNA, CDR2 YSLEER. The CDR3 consists of 16 residues. Trimming cost V 0 bases and J 2 bases, with 11 bases left between them. The CDR3 reads CASSQDTDRPGNTIYF. As DNA, the CDR3 is TGCGCCAGCAGCCAAGATACAGACCGACCTGGAAACACCATATATTTT.

This rearrangement joins TRBV19 to TRBJ2-7; 8 bases fit TRBD1. Germline V gene lookup returns CDR1 LNHDA and CDR2 SQIVND (reference sequence). The CDR3 consists of 14 residues. V gave up 8 bases and J gave up 2 bases; unmatched junction bases: 8. For the CDR3, the DNA is TGTGCCAGTGAAACAACAGGGGGGACCTACGAGCAGTACTTC. Its translation: CASETTGGTYEQYF.

V and J are TRBV20-1 and TRBJ2-5, with D unresolved. V lost 4 bases to trimming and J lost 5 bases, with 8 bases between them. The CDR3 covers 11 residues. Germline V gene sequence: CDR1 DFQATT, CDR2 SNEGSKA (reference sequence). The CDR3 loop reads CSATPAETQYF. CDR3 bases: TGCAGTGCTACCCCCGCGGAGACCCAGTACTTC.

This clonotype was recorded at least ten times. The V call is TRBV7-8, the J call TRBJ1-6, with 9 positions matching TRBD1. The CDR3 has 17 residues. The germline CDR1 and CDR2 sequences are SGHVS and FQNEAQ. With V trimmed by 1 base and J by 5 bases, 6 bases remained unmatched. This CDR3 reads CASSLVLGTGNNSPLHF. CDR3 DNA: TGTGCCAGCAGCTTAGTTTTGGGGACAGGGAATAATTCACCCCTCCACTTT.

The chain links TRBV7-8 to TRBJ1-2; maybe TRBD1 (6 bases). Germline assignment: CDR1 SGHVS and CDR2 FQNEAQ. With 2 bases removed from V and 0 bases from J, the gap between germline ends came to 16 bases. The CDR3 covers 17 residues. The CDR3 region is CASSLIVTGTSNYGYTF. CDR3 DNA sequence: TGTGCCAGCAGCTTAATTGTGACAGGAACCTCTAACTATGGCTACACCTTC.

The gene calls are TRBV7-2 and TRBJ2-7, with 8 bases matching TRBD1. The CDR3 consists of 17 residues. In germline, CDR1 is SGHTA, CDR2 FQGNSA. V gave up 1 base and J gave up 6 bases; unmatched junction bases: 14. The CDR3 bases are TGTGCCAGCAGCTTAGTGGGGTTTGGGCAGGGGGCCCGCGAGCAGTACTTC. Its translation is CASSLVGFGQGAREQYF.

In this sample, this clonotype turned up many times. V usage is TRBV15 and J usage is TRBJ2-5; 9 bases fit TRBD1. In germline, CDR1 is LNHNV, CDR2 YYDKDF (reference sequence). CDR3 length: 15 residues. J gave up 3 bases and V 2 bases, and 4 bases lay outside the gene matches. This chain's CDR3 is CATSRRGQGKETQYF. The CDR3 DNA follows: TGTGCCACCAGCAGACGGGGACAGGGAAAAGAGACCCAGTACTTC. Supplemented by reference TRBV15 and TRBJ2-5, the full variable domain reads DAMVIQNPRYQVTQFGKPVTLSCSQTLNHNVMYWYQQKSSQAPKLLFHYYDKDFNNEADTPDNFQSRRPNTSFCFLDIRSPGLGDTAMYLCATSRRGQGKETQYFGPGTRLLVL.

About this clonotype: The conserved final phenylalanine or tryptophan is absent from the CDR3, which likely points to a read error. It is unclear where the CDR3 begins or ends on the DNA, so no DNA is shown, and the CDR3 is as TCRdb lists it. The rearrangement uses TRBV7-9 and TRBJ1-1. The CDR3 sequence runs 9 residues, both termini included. Germline V CDR1 and CDR2: SEHNR, FQNEAQ (reference sequence). CDR3: CASRTQLDY.

CDR3 coding DNA: TGCGCCAGCAGTTATGCGGGGCCAGGGTTATCCTCGAGCTCCTACGAGCAGTACTTC. Translation gives CASSYAGPGLSSSSYEQYF. The rearrangement links TRBV10-2 to TRBJ2-7, with a possible D match to TRBD2 (6 bases). The germline V gene has CDR1 WSHSY and CDR2 SAAADI. The CDR3 contains 19 residues. V lost 5 bases and J lost 0, with 26 bases in between.

This clonotype was detected a few times. The V call is TRBV3-1, the J call TRBJ2-5; D may be TRBD2 (5 bases). Trimming removed 6 bases at V and 2 bases at J, with 10 bases between. Germline assignment: CDR1 LGHDT and CDR2 YNNKEL (reference sequence). The CDR3 length is 13 residues. CDR3 DNA sequence: TGTGCCAGCAGGAGCCGGGGTCAAGAGACCCAGTACTTC. This translates into CASRSRGQETQYF.

This chain joins TRBV6-5 and TRBJ2-7; TRBD1 might be the D (5 bases). The CDR3 sequence is 13 residues long. The germline gives CDR1 MNHEY, CDR2 SVGAGI. Trimming pared 3 bases from V and 7 bases from J, leaving 13 bases between. In nucleotides, the CDR3 is TGTGCCAGCAGTTATCAAGGGCAGGGAGAGCAGTACTTC. It encodes CASSYQGQGEQYF.

This clonotype has a count of ten or more. This chain connects TRBV19 to TRBJ1-5; 7 nucleotides agree with TRBD1. Germline CDR1 is LNHDA and CDR2 is SQIVND (reference sequence). With V trimmed by 7 bases and J by 9 bases, 12 bases remained unmatched. This CDR3 is 14 amino acids long. The CDR3 here is CASTAGQFPGPQHF. The CDR3 DNA follows: TGTGCCAGTACCGCGGGACAGTTCCCAGGGCCCCAGCATTTT.

The chain uses TRBV4-3 and TRBJ2-2, with 7 bases that match TRBD1. In germline, CDR1 is LGHNA, CDR2 YSLEER. Trimming removed 0 bases from V and 0 bases from J; junction bases left unmatched: 10. The CDR3 runs 19 residues. CDR3 bases: TGCGCCAGCAGCCAAGATTGGGCAGGGGGTAGCTCGAACACCGGGGAGCTGTTTTTT. Its protein is CASSQDWAGGSSNTGELFF.

This chain links TRBV12-3 or TRBV12-4 with TRBJ1-1, with 9 bases matching TRBD1. V lost 5 bases, J lost 11 bases, and 6 bases stayed unmatched. The CDR3 is 12 residues long. The CDR3 loop is CASSPHGTGAFF. As DNA, the CDR3 is TGTGCCAGCAGTCCTCACGGGACAGGGGCTTTCTTT.

The chain carries TRBV7-9 and TRBJ1-5; 8 nucleotides agree with TRBD1. V shed 3 bases and J 4 bases; nucleotides not matched to a gene: 5. CDR1 SEHNR and CDR2 FQNEAQ come from the germline V gene (reference sequence). This CDR3 is built from 15 residues. The CDR3 loop is CASSFGQGGNQPQHF. In DNA form, the CDR3 reads TGTGCCAGCAGCTTCGGACAGGGAGGAAATCAGCCCCAGCATTTT.